This T cell receptor beta chain came from a study of blood T cell repertoires in COVID-19 (dated by TCRdb to the early 2020s). Background for the entire study: Samples from collaborators originated in the United States, Italy and Spain and spanned both the acute and convalescent phases of COVID-19. The material from the prospective study consisted of cDNA or gDNA derived from T cells, B-cell-depleted T cells, or PBMCs. Subjects who had been exposed to COVID-19, were actively infected with it, or had recovered from it provided the deeply sampled blood TCRbeta repertoires that made up the dataset. The repertoires were made available in a free public database intended to serve as a resource for research on the immune response to SARS-CoV-2. Samples were obtained from the ongoing ImmuneRACE study (first 160 participants) and from 950 to 1,500 subjects provided by 6 global collaborators. The sample metadata nearly always contained a de-identified subject ID, COVID-19 status, age in years and sex. Where HLA class I and class II types were available, the types were taken from metadata supplied by the sample provider, not from assay-based typing. What the authors observed across the whole study: How much clinical and demographic metadata was included differed by source and by participant, and the metadata was provided uncurated.

The collaborating institutions used their own protocols to collect whole blood in K2EDTA tubes. For TCRbeta analysis, collaborators shipped samples as frozen whole blood, isolated PBMCs, or DNA extracted from either of those sample types. Turning to this clone: Its antigen has not been determined. No clone much larger than this one lies a single base away; base qualities are absent.

Counted from cysteine to phenylalanine, this CDR3 has 14 amino acids. CDR3 DNA only is kept here, 42 bases in frame from base 1. Trimming takes 4 bases from V and 4 bases from J, and the germline ends sit 14 bases apart. The CDR1 and CDR2 encoded by the germline V gene are SGDLS and YYNGEE. TCRbeta CDR3 regions were amplified from genomic DNA by means of the immunoSEQ Assay, a bias-controlled multiplex PCR. The source study handled its data this way. The number of nucleated cells in each sample was estimated from the amplification of reference gene primers within the assay. Sequence reads were collapsed and filtered to measure the absolute abundance of every unique TCRbeta CDR3 rearrangement. For each sample, productive Simpson clonality was calculated as the square root of Simpson's diversity index over productive rearrangements. This is the immuneACCESS table as TCRdb keeps it, with only in-frame sequences that have V and J called. A part of the clones is gone; compared with another copy, unresolved V genes explain less than half, and the rest is unexplained. V and J calls and clone size follow that table, whereas D and trimming were derived from the DNA. The sample table contains tens of thousands of clones; only one count was recorded for 65% to 90% of them. 13% to 15% of the sample rests with the top ten.

The receptor was derived from an older man with acute or convalescent COVID-19. The rearranged chain carries TRBV9 and TRBJ1-1; the D gene assignment is ambiguous. The sequenced sample consisted of peripheral blood. The DNA sequence reads TGTGCCAGCAGCCCCTATGCTAGTCCCACTGAAGCTTTCTTT. It encodes CASSPYASPTEAFF.